The clone carrying this TCR beta chain was found a few times. What it binds is not known. The CDR3 is made up of 15 amino acids. The germline V gene encodes CDR1 SGHTA and CDR2 FQGNSA. With 6 bases clipped from V and 6 bases from J, the junction kept 7 bases outside the gene matches. The data derive from a study of CD8 T cells in ankylosing spondylitis. Study-wide results and caveats: A TCR beta motif of fewer than ten highly homologous variants seemed to mark ankylosing spondylitis blood. Past studies reported some motif variants in reactive arthritis synovial fluid and blood. Disease-linked clones proved CD8+ and comparatively uncommon in peripheral blood.

With molecular barcodes, quantitative 5'-RACE was used to make the TCR beta libraries. Via MiXCR, TCRdb re-called the 5' RACE reads, giving one row per CDR3 protein. The table has approximately 540,000 distinct CDR3 sequences, 10% to 15% seen once. This TCR came from a male donor with ankylosing spondylitis. Sequencing was done on a sample of blood, either unsorted or a sorted T cell fraction (not recorded which). The J gene is TRBJ2-2, the V gene TRBV7-2; TRBD1 matches at 10 bases. The CDR3 reads CASSPGQGSAGELFF. CDR3 nucleotide sequence: TGTGCCAGCAGTCCGGGACAGGGGTCGGCCGGGGAGCTGTTTTTT.